The sequence of this T cell receptor (beta chain) was determined in a study of cytotoxic CD8 clonotypes in ibrutinib-treated CLL. Study background: Responses: approximately 24 partial, 2 complete; after median approximately 70 months, approximately 15 stayed remitted, some twelve progressed. Broader study findings: Baseline-level clonality went beyond age-matched healthy donors and moved in step with circulating CD8+ T-cell counts.

Using immunoSEQ multiplex PCR, the repertoire was profiled, and TCRdb retains in-frame clones only, with some absent. The repertoire includes approximately 67,000 clones, approximately 80% of them detected once, and around 7.7% sits in the top ten. Trimming left V 0 bases short and J 0 bases short, with 7 bases between. The germline CDR1 and CDR2 sequences are SGHRS and YFSETQ. The CDR3 runs 16 residues. With cryopreserved PBMCs as the source, roughly 2 micrograms of genomic DNA went to TCR beta libraries. On this clone: The target antigen is unknown.

The specimen comprised PBMCs, sampled at disease progression, from a patient treated with ibrutinib. The genes are TRBV5-1 and TRBJ1-6; D remains unclear. This clonotype originated in a human donor with chronic lymphocytic leukemia. For the CDR3, the DNA is TGCGCCAGCAGCTTGGCGGCGAGCTCCTATAATTCACCCCTCCACTTT. Protein sequence: CASSLAASSYNSPLHF.